Given below is one T cell receptor (beta chain) in context. TCRdb's copy holds only in-frame clones and misses some; the assay was immunoSEQ multiplex PCR. The sample shows about 83,000 clones, about 85% of them seen only once. The germline V and J ends were trimmed by 1 base and 6 bases, with 10 bases remaining between them. Germline V gives CDR1 SGHKS, CDR2 YYEKEE (reference sequence). This CDR3 region has 14 residues. The sample originates from a study of OX40 agonist ivuxolimab in advanced cancers. Study overall: Patients' therapy was ivuxolimab, an antibody that acts as an agonist of OX40 (CD134).

This TCR was recovered from an adult with an advanced solid tumor such as melanoma, head and neck, liver or kidney cancer. J is TRBJ1-4 and V is TRBV5-5; D is unresolved. Material: CD4+ or CD8+ T cells sorted from blood, obtained in a trial of the OX40 agonist ivuxolimab. Here the CDR3 reads CASSLSRSDEKLFF. The CDR3 nucleotides are TGTGCCAGCAGCTTGTCCAGGAGCGATGAAAAACTGTTTTTT.